The next 16 T cell receptor beta chains were all read from a single sample in a study of cytotoxic CD8 clonotypes in ibrutinib-treated CLL. The protocol was immunoSEQ multiplex PCR, while the TCRdb copy is restricted to in-frame clones and leaves out a portion. The data contain some 350,000 clones, around 66% of them singletons. The sample consisted of PBMCs, taken after 36 months of ibrutinib treatment. These receptors came from a human donor with chronic lymphocytic leukemia.

This clone was seen only a few times. This rearrangement joins TRBV6-6 to TRBJ1-6; possible D gene TRBD1, 5 bases. Trimming pared 6 bases from V and 9 bases from J, leaving 21 bases between. This CDR3 has 16 amino acids. The germline V gene has CDR1 MNHNY and CDR2 SVGAGI (reference sequence). CDR3 in DNA: TGTGCCAGCAGCTCCAAGCTGGGGGTGTTAGGTTCACCCCTCCACTTT. Translation: CASSSKLGVLGSPLHF.

V gene TRBV27 combines with J gene TRBJ1-1, with D unresolved. CDR3 size: 15 residues. Germline loops: CDR1 MNHEY, CDR2 SMNVEV (reference sequence). V was pared by 5 bases and J by 1 base, with 14 bases between. The CDR3 DNA reads as TGTGCCAGCAGTCCGTCTGATACGTGGAACACTGAAGCTTTCTTT. Translation gives CASSPSDTWNTEAFF.

The DNA of the CDR3 is TGTGCCATCAGTGACCCCGGACTAGTGGAGCGGGGGGGGAACGAGCAGTACTTC. Translated, it gives CAISDPGLVERGGNEQYF. The genes are TRBV10-3 and TRBJ2-7; 10 positions agree with TRBD2. The germline V gene encodes CDR1 ENHRY and CDR2 SYGVKD. The V segment lost 3 bases and the J segment 5 bases; nucleotides outside the gene matches: 16. This CDR3 is 18 amino acids long.

The chain combines TRBV15 with TRBJ2-6, with a tentative D call TRBD2 (5 bases). This CDR3 spans 15 amino acids. The germline V and J ends were trimmed by 5 bases and 4 bases, with 12 bases remaining between them. The germline V gene encodes CDR1 LNHNV and CDR2 YYDKDF (reference sequence). The CDR3 DNA is TGTGCCACCAGCGCCCGGGATCCGGGGGCCAACGTCCTGACTTTC. Protein product: CATSARDPGANVLTF.

The chain carries TRBV4-1 and TRBJ1-2, with D tentatively TRBD1 (5 bases). This CDR3 region has 15 residues. Germline CDR1 and CDR2: MGHRA and YSYEKL. V lost 1 base to trimming and J lost 5 bases, with 14 bases between them. The CDR3 DNA follows: TGCGCCAGCAGCCAAGTTGTCCCGGAGGGGTATGGCTACACCTTC. Its translation: CASSQVVPEGYGYTF.

The CDR3 nucleotides are TGTGCCAGCAGTGACAGGTTAGGTTCACCCCTCCACTTT. Residues: CASSDRLGSPLHF. The chain links TRBV2 to TRBJ1-6; no clear D gene. Trimming left V 3 bases short and J 9 bases short, with 9 bases between. This CDR3 has 13 residues. Germline V gives CDR1 SNHLY, CDR2 FYNNEI.

The chain links TRBV6-5 to TRBJ1-6, with a tentative D call TRBD1 (5 bases). Trimming stripped 4 bases from V and 8 bases from J, with 15 bases between. Germline-derived CDR1 and CDR2 are MNHEY and SVGAGI. The CDR3 is made up of 15 amino acids. CDR3 nucleotides: TGTGCCAGCAGTTCGCCGAAGCGGGGGTATTCACCCCTCCACTTT. This sequence encodes CASSSPKRGYSPLHF.

The chain joins TRBV29-1 to TRBJ2-3; D gene ambiguous. Germline values: CDR1 SQVTM, CDR2 ANQGSEA. V was trimmed by 1 base and J by 6 bases, leaving 5 bases between them. The CDR3 sequence is 11 residues long. The chain's CDR3 is CSVEVGDTQYF. In DNA, the CDR3 is TGCAGCGTTGAAGTAGGGGATACGCAGTATTTT.

This sequence joins TRBV7-9 and TRBJ1-2, with D possibly being TRBD1 (5 bases). The germline V gene has CDR1 SEHNR and CDR2 FQNEAQ (reference sequence). V lost 5 bases and J lost 5, with 12 bases in between. The CDR3 contains 13 residues. The DNA of the CDR3 is TGTGCCAGCAGCCCGGGACCTCAATATGGCTACACCTTC. Translated, it gives CASSPGPQYGYTF.

The J gene is TRBJ2-1, the V gene TRBV29-1; unclear D gene. The V end was cut by 5 bases, the J end by 13 bases, with 6 bases between. Germline loops: CDR1 SQVTM, CDR2 ANQGSEA. CDR3 length equals 8 residues. The CDR3 DNA sequence: TGCAGCGTTTGGCCCCAGTTCTTC. Its translation: CSVWPQFF.

This chain uses TRBV2 with TRBJ1-6; 7 bases line up with TRBD1. The CDR3 spans 16 residues. The V segment lost 8 bases and the J segment 10 bases; nucleotides outside the gene matches: 17. Germline CDR1 is SNHLY and CDR2 is FYNNEI. Here the CDR3 reads CASCLGGTAAASPLHF. DNA of the CDR3: TGTGCCAGCTGTCTCGGGGGGACAGCTGCCGCCTCACCCCTCCACTTT.

This clone was seen more than once but under ten times. The chain has TRBV11-1 and TRBJ2-3, with D hard to call. Deletions cut 5 bases from V and 4 bases from J, with 10 bases between. In germline, CDR1 is SGHAT, CDR2 FQDESV (reference sequence). CDR3 size: 13 residues. The CDR3 reads CASSRPLADTQYF. The CDR3 DNA sequence: TGTGCCAGCAGCCGACCCCTTGCAGATACGCAGTATTTT.

This clone turned up a few times. This chain uses TRBV11-2 with TRBJ1-2; the D is unclear. The CDR3 length is 14 residues. V lost 4 bases and J lost 7, with 16 bases in between. Germline V gene data show CDR1 as SGHAT and CDR2 as FQNNGV. The CDR3 is CASSSGGSRVGYTF. The CDR3 region has the DNA TGTGCCAGCAGCTCGGGAGGGAGCCGCGTTGGCTACACCTTC. Full variable domain (rest looked up from reference TRBV11-2 and TRBJ1-2): EAGVAQSPRYKIIEKRQSVAFWCNPISGHATLYWYQQILGQGPKLLIQFQNNGVVDDSQLPKDRFSAERLKGVDSTLKIQPAKLEDSAVYLCASSSGGSRVGYTFGSGTRLTVV.

V usage is TRBV7-6 and J usage is TRBJ2-3; TRBD2 is a possible D gene (7 bases). The germline V and J ends were trimmed by 5 bases and 0 bases, with 21 bases remaining between them. CDR1 and CDR2 from the germline V gene are SGHVS and FNYEAQ. This CDR3 is built from 18 residues. The CDR3 protein is CASSARLLGGPSTDTQYF. CDR3 nucleotides: TGTGCCAGCAGCGCCCGACTACTCGGGGGGCCTAGCACAGATACGCAGTATTTT.

The rearrangement joins TRBV11-2 to TRBJ2-1; TRBD2 aligns across 8 bases. From germline, CDR1 is SGHAT and CDR2 FQNNGV. Trimming took 5 bases from V and 5 from J; bases not matched to a gene: 11. The CDR3 has 16 residues. CDR3 protein: CASSARAGGLNNEQFF. The DNA of the CDR3 is TGTGCCAGCAGCGCCCGGGCGGGGGGCCTCAACAATGAGCAGTTCTTC.

This rearrangement joins TRBV4-2 to TRBJ1-3, with D possibly being TRBD1 (6 bases). The germline CDR1 and CDR2 sequences are LGHNA and YNFKEQ. This CDR3 has 17 residues. The V and J ends lost 0 bases and 4 bases respectively, with 16 bases between them. This CDR3 reads CASSQDDTGQWGNTIYF. The CDR3 DNA sequence: TGTGCCAGCAGCCAAGATGATACAGGGCAGTGGGGAAACACCATATATTTT.